This T cell receptor (beta chain) was found in a study of shared clonotypes between healthy human individuals. Study overall: Donors had three CD4 naive, three CD4 memory, two CD8 naive and one CD8 memory plate apiece.

Comment on this clone: As yet, its antigen is unknown.

CDR1 LNHDA and CDR2 SQIVND come from the germline V gene (reference sequence). V lost 3 bases, J lost 3 bases, and 14 bases lay in between. CDR3 length: 16 amino acids. TCRdb keeps only in-frame clones here, not all; method: immunoSEQ multiplex PCR. The sample lists over a million clones, 95% to 97% occurring once. Findings and caveats of the study: Some naive CD4 clonotypes, roughly 4.7%, turned up in common across a handful of donors.

The clonotype originates from a man aged 25 to 45 in good health. The chain is built from TRBV19 and TRBJ2-2, with unresolved D. Specimen: naive CD4+ T cells sorted from blood. Subset in this sample: CD45RA+ positively selected. CDR3 nucleotides: TGTGCCAGTAGTATTCCCATCGGACCGCACACCGGGGAGCTGTTTTTT. Protein sequence: CASSIPIGPHTGELFF.